Shown below are 20 T cell receptor beta chains from a single sample sequenced in a study of T-cell reconstitution after alpha-beta-depleted transplantation in children. During its preparation, the TCRbeta library received unique molecular identifiers. TCRdb re-analysed the PCR reads in MiXCR, keeping a single row per CDR3 protein. The sample records about 240,000 distinct CDR3 sequences, about 11% being singletons. Sequencing was performed on PBMCs from the stem cell graft donor, taken from the stem cell graft. The receptors originated from a human donor who donated a stem cell graft to a child with acute lymphoblastic leukemia.

This clonotype appeared many times. The rearrangement links TRBV6-1 to TRBJ1-5; TRBD1 matches at 8 bases. J lost 7 bases, V lost 4 bases, and 6 bases had no gene match. Germline V gene sequence: CDR1 MNHNS, CDR2 SASEGT. CDR3 length equals 14 residues. Written as DNA, the CDR3 is TGTGCCAGCAGTGGACAGGGGCTAGAACAGCCCCAGCATTTT. Translation gives CASSGQGLEQPQHF.

This clonotype was seen a few times. This sequence joins TRBV4-3 and TRBJ2-5, with unresolved D. The CDR3 runs to 15 residues. Germline values: CDR1 LGHNA, CDR2 YSLEER. The ends were cut back, 8 bases at V and 7 bases at J, with 23 bases in the middle. CDR3 nucleotides: TGCGCCAGCGGGAAGAGTTTGCAGCAGACCGGGACCCAGTACTTC. It codes for CASGKSLQQTGTQYF.

This clonotype was detected many times. Written as DNA, the CDR3 is TGTGCCAGCAGCTTGTTCCGATATAGCAATCAGCCCCAGCATTTT. Protein sequence: CASSLFRYSNQPQHF. The chain employs TRBV5-5 and TRBJ1-5; D call uncertain. The V and J ends lost 1 base and 0 bases respectively, with 8 bases between them. The V gene's germline CDR1 is SGHKS and CDR2 YYEKEE (reference sequence). The CDR3 runs 15 residues.

The chain has TRBV5-1 and TRBJ1-2; D is unclear. The V gene lost 4 bases and the J gene lost 0 bases, with 16 bases spanning the gap. This CDR3 has 16 amino acids. Germline lookup yields CDR1 SGHRS and CDR2 YFSETQ. The CDR3: CASSPVSQAANYGYTF. Here the CDR3 DNA reads TGCGCCAGCAGCCCGGTTTCGCAGGCGGCTAACTATGGCTACACCTTC.

The chain combines TRBV4-1 with TRBJ1-1; no definite D call. The V gene lost 0 bases and the J gene lost 0 bases, with 8 bases spanning the gap. Germline assignment: CDR1 MGHRA and CDR2 YSYEKL. CDR3 length equals 15 residues. DNA for the CDR3: TGCGCCAGCAGCCAAGAGGCCACAATGAACACTGAAGCTTTCTTT. Residues: CASSQEATMNTEAFF.

About this clonotype itself: Sequence at one end of the junction differs from germline and may be a read error. The V call is TRBV11-2, the J call TRBJ2-7; D is perhaps TRBD1 (6 bases). The germline V gene encodes CDR1 SGHAT and CDR2 FQNNGV. This CDR3 spans 13 amino acids. In DNA form, the CDR3 reads TGTGCCAGCAGCGTAGACAGGTTCTACGAGCAGTACTTC. It yields the protein CASSVDRFYEQYF.

This clonotype occurred many times. The V call is TRBV20-1, the J call TRBJ1-1, with D hard to call. V was cut by 0 bases and J by 4 bases, with 12 bases left in between. The CDR3 has 14 residues. Germline CDR1 and CDR2: DFQATT and SNEGSKA (reference sequence). The CDR3 region has the DNA TGCAGTGCTAGAGACCCCCACCGACCCACTGAAGCTTTCTTT. Protein sequence: CSARDPHRPTEAFF.

This clonotype has ten or more counts. The chain joins TRBV7-2 to TRBJ1-2; D is ambiguous. Germline-derived CDR1 and CDR2 are SGHTA and FQGNSA. Deletions cut 7 bases from V and 2 bases from J, with 14 bases between. The CDR3 loop spans 14 amino acids. The CDR3 here is CASTPPVGNYGYTF. Here the CDR3 DNA reads TGTGCCAGCACCCCTCCCGTGGGCAACTATGGCTACACCTTC.

This clonotype was picked up many times. This chain uses TRBV5-1 with TRBJ2-7; 9 bases fit TRBD1. Germline CDR1 reads SGHRS; CDR2 reads YFSETQ. The CDR3 totals 14 residues. Unmatched junction bases numbered 5, after V lost 1 base and J lost 6 bases. CDR3: CASSLQGQGTEQYF. The CDR3 nucleotides are TGCGCCAGCAGCTTGCAAGGACAGGGGACCGAGCAGTACTTC.

This clonotype was counted many times. The chain has TRBV12-5 and TRBJ1-2, with D possibly TRBD1 on 6 matching bases. The CDR3 has 12 amino acids. Trimming shortened V by 6 bases and J by 8 bases, and 13 bases separated the two germline ends. The germline gives CDR1 LGHNT, CDR2 FRNRAP. CDR3 amino acids: CASGTGARGYTF. For the CDR3, the DNA is TGTGCTAGTGGAACGGGGGCAAGGGGCTACACCTTC.

This clonotype was counted many times. This sequence joins TRBV27 and TRBJ2-5; 7 nucleotides align to TRBD1. CDR1 and CDR2 (germline): MNHEY, SMNVEV (reference sequence). V gave up 4 bases and J gave up 3 bases; unmatched junction bases: 11. The CDR3 runs 16 residues. The CDR3 coding sequence is TGTGCCAGCAGTTATATCTACAGGGGACAAAAAGAGACCCAGTACTTC. Its translation: CASSYIYRGQKETQYF.

Ten or more counts support this clonotype. The chain is built from TRBV5-1 and TRBJ1-5; TRBD1 matches at 8 bases. Germline CDR1 reads SGHRS; CDR2 reads YFSETQ. The CDR3 sequence is 15 residues long. V shed 4 bases and J 5 bases; nucleotides not matched to a gene: 8. CDR3 bases: TGCGCCAGCAGCCCATCAGGACAGGGAGATCAGCCCCAGCATTTT. Its translation is CASSPSGQGDQPQHF.

This clonotype has a handful of counts. The chain joins TRBV4-3 to TRBJ2-2; D ambiguous. The CDR3 is 16 residues long. V lost 0 bases and J lost 1, with 9 bases in between. Per germline, CDR1 LGHNA and CDR2 YSLEER. CDR3 sequence (DNA): TGCGCCAGCAGCCAAGAGGGGTCGCAGAACACCGGGGAGCTGTTTTTT. Amino acid sequence: CASSQEGSQNTGELFF.

This clonotype was picked up a small number of times. V usage is TRBV12-3 or TRBV12-4 and J usage is TRBJ2-2; 11 bases are a match to TRBD1. V was clipped by 3 bases and J by 1 base; unmatched bases: 7. This CDR3 is 18 amino acids long. The CDR3 region has the DNA TGTGCCAGCAGTTTTCTAGGGACAGGGGGGAAGAACACCGGGGAGCTGTTTTTT. As protein: CASSFLGTGGKNTGELFF.

In this sample, this clonotype turned up many times. The chain joins TRBV5-6 to TRBJ1-1; D uncertain. The germline CDR1 and CDR2 sequences are SGHDT and YYEEEE. There are 12 residues in the CDR3. V lost 7 bases and J lost 8, with 15 bases in between. The DNA of the CDR3 is TGTGCCAGCGGGGATGGCTTTCTAGAAGCTTTCTTT. Translated, it gives CASGDGFLEAFF.

The chain recombines TRBV19 with TRBJ2-7; tentative D call: TRBD1 (6 bases). Germline V gene lookup returns CDR1 LNHDA and CDR2 SQIVND (reference sequence). The CDR3 runs to 13 residues. The V gene lost 3 bases and the J gene lost 8 bases, with 14 bases spanning the gap. CDR3: CASSMSNDRKQYF. In DNA form, the CDR3 reads TGTGCCAGTAGTATGTCGAACGACAGGAAGCAGTACTTC.

This clonotype was seen ten or more times. The chain joins TRBV15 to TRBJ2-7; D is unclear. The germline V gene encodes CDR1 LNHNV and CDR2 YYDKDF (reference sequence). CDR3 length: 13 residues. V was cut by 0 bases and J by 3 bases, with 6 bases left in between. The DNA for the CDR3 is TGTGCCACCAGCAGAGAGAGGTACTACGAGCAGTACTTC. It translates to CATSRERYYEQYF.

This clonotype came up many times. This rearrangement joins TRBV7-9 to TRBJ2-1; D unclear. Per the germline V gene, CDR1 is SEHNR and CDR2 is FQNEAQ (reference sequence). V was shortened by 5 bases and J by 6 bases, with 5 bases between the two germline ends. The CDR3 sequence is 11 residues long. The DNA of the CDR3 is TGTGCCAGCAGCCCCACCAATGAGCAGTTCTTC. Encoded protein: CASSPTNEQFF.

This clonotype showed up just a few times. The chain carries TRBV25-1 and TRBJ1-2; 9 bases are shared with TRBD1. CDR3 length equals 15 residues. The J segment lost 7 bases and the V segment lost 4 bases, leaving 10 bases of the junction unmatched. CDR1 is MGHDK, CDR2 SYGVNS, per germline. The CDR3 DNA is TGTGCCAGCAGTGGGCCGGACAGGGGATTTCTTGGCTACACCTTC. Its translation is CASSGPDRGFLGYTF.

In this sample, this clonotype turned up many times. The chain is built from TRBV6-1 and TRBJ2-7, with TRBD1 as a possible D gene (5 bases). The V gene lost 1 base and the J gene lost 4 bases, with 11 bases spanning the gap. The CDR3 length is 14 residues. Per germline, CDR1 MNHNS and CDR2 SASEGT. The CDR3 DNA reads TGTGCCAGCAGTGAAGAATCAGGGTTTTACGAGCAGTACTTC. Translating gives CASSEESGFYEQYF.